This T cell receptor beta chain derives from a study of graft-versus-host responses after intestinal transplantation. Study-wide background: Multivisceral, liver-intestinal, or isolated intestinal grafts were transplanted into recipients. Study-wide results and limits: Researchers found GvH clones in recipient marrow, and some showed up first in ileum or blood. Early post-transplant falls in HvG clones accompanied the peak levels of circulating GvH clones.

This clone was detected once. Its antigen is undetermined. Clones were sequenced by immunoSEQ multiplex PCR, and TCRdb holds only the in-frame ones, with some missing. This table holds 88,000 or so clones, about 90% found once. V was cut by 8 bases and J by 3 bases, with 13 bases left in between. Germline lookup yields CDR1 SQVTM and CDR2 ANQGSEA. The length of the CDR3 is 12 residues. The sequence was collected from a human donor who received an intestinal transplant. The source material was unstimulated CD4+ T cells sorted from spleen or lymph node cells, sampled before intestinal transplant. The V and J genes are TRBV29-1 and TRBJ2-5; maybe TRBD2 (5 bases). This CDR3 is CSPWTLKETQYF. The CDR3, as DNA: TGCAGCCCATGGACTCTAAAAGAGACCCAGTACTTC.